This note documents a single T cell receptor beta chain sequence. The CDR3 has 15 residues. The V gene's germline CDR1 is MNHNY and CDR2 SVGAGI (reference sequence). The V and J ends lost 0 bases and 7 bases, in that order; junction bases with no gene match: 5. The sample originates from a study of shared clonotypes between healthy human individuals. Clones were read by immunoSEQ multiplex PCR, and TCRdb kept only the in-frame ones, dropping some. The sample comprises 2 million to 2.5 million clones, around 92% of which are singletons, and approximately 0.39% rests with the top ten. The V and J genes are TRBV6-6 and TRBJ2-3; TRBD2 agrees at 9 bases. The sequenced sample was naive CD4+ T cells from PBMCs. Subset specified: CD45RA+ positively selected. The sequence was obtained from a man between 18 and 29 years old in good health. Some clones in this sample may be carry-over from other donors' samples. CDR3 in DNA: TGTGCCAGCAGTTACTCGGAGGCGGGAGGGAATACGCAGTATTTT. This translates into CASSYSEAGGNTQYF.